Presented here are 19 T cell receptor beta chains from one specimen sequenced in a study of shared clonotypes between healthy human individuals. Here immunoSEQ multiplex PCR was the method, and the copy in TCRdb shows in-frame clones only, minus some. The repertoire holds some 2,100,000 clones, with more than 90% as singletons. Material: naive CD4+ T cells sorted from blood. Subset here: CD45RA+ positively selected. These receptors all come from a man aged 18 to 30 in good health.

This clone was observed a single time. The chain employs TRBV29-1 and TRBJ1-2, with no clear D. Looked up from germline, CDR1 is SQVTM and CDR2 is ANQGSEA. V was trimmed by 0 bases and J by 6 bases, leaving 14 bases between them. This CDR3 has 14 amino acids. The CDR3 nucleotides read TGCAGCGTTGAAGAGAGGGAGAGGGCAAATGGCTACACCTTC. Amino acid sequence: CSVEERERANGYTF. Full variable domain (rest looked up from reference TRBV29-1 and TRBJ1-2): SAVISQKPSRDICQRGTSLTIQCQVDSQVTMMFWYRQQPGQSLTLIATANQGSEATYESGFVIDKFPISRPNLTFSTLTVSNMSPEDSSIYLCSVEERERANGYTFGSGTRLTVV.

This rearrangement joins TRBV5-4 to TRBJ1-3; weak D call: TRBD1 (6 bases). The CDR3 covers 16 residues. Trimming took off 4 bases at V and 3 bases at J, with 17 bases between the two ends. Germline values: CDR1 SGHNT, CDR2 YYREEE (reference sequence). The CDR3 reads CASSPGTSVFGNTIYF. CDR3 sequence (DNA): TGTGCCAGCAGCCCAGGGACATCGGTGTTTGGAAACACCATATATTTT. Combining the CDR3 with reference TRBV5-4 and TRBJ1-3 gives the whole variable domain ETGVTQSPTHLIKTRGQQVTLRCSSQSGHNTVSWYQQALGQGPQFIFQYYREEENGRGNFPPRFSGLQFPNYSSELNVNALELDDSALYLCASSPGTSVFGNTIYFGEGSWLTVV.

J is TRBJ2-3 and V is TRBV6-5; TRBD2 agrees at 7 bases. The V gene end was trimmed by 8 bases and the J gene end by 2 bases; junction bases not matched to a gene: 1. Per germline, CDR1 MNHEY and CDR2 SVGAGI. This CDR3 comprises 12 residues. The CDR3 loop reads CASGRATDTQYF. The CDR3 DNA is TGTGCCAGCGGGAGGGCCACAGATACGCAGTATTTT.

V usage is TRBV19 and J usage is TRBJ2-3, with no clear D. Trimming took off 3 bases at V and 3 bases at J, with 10 bases between the two ends. Germline CDR1 reads LNHDA; CDR2 reads SQIVND (reference sequence). This CDR3 has 14 amino acids. Here the CDR3 DNA reads TGTGCCAGTAGTATTAAGGTGGCAACAGATACGCAGTATTTT. This translates into CASSIKVATDTQYF.

This chain connects TRBV6-5 to TRBJ2-2; D unclear. CDR3 length: 12 amino acids. CDR1 and CDR2 from the germline V gene are MNHEY and SVGAGI. Trimming removed 2 bases at V and 8 bases at J, with 6 bases between. The CDR3 loop is CASSYNRGELFF. The DNA of the CDR3 is TGTGCCAGCAGTTACAATCGGGGGGAGCTGTTTTTT.

V and J are TRBV30 and TRBJ2-5; a weak D match, TRBD2 (6 bases). This CDR3 spans 13 amino acids. Germline CDR1 reads GTSNPN; CDR2 reads SVGIG (reference sequence). Between the trimmed V and J ends, which lost 1 base and 5 bases, there was a span of 11 bases. CDR3 DNA sequence: TGTGCCTGGAGTGACCCAGGGAGGGAGACCCAGTACTTC. Its translation is CAWSDPGRETQYF.

The chain uses TRBV2 and TRBJ2-7; D gene unclear. The CDR3 runs 12 residues. CDR1 is SNHLY, CDR2 FYNNEI, per germline. V was pared by 7 bases and J by 6 bases, with 13 bases between. The CDR3 sequence is CASKPRASEQYF. CDR3 bases: TGTGCCAGCAAACCTAGAGCTAGCGAGCAGTACTTC.

This chain connects TRBV28 to TRBJ1-4; 9 nucleotides match TRBD1. The CDR3 length is 15 residues. From germline, CDR1 is MDHEN and CDR2 SYDVKM. Trimming at V came to 5 bases and at J to 7 bases, leaving 8 bases not matched to a gene. CDR3 sequence (DNA): TGTGCCAGCAGTATCCAGACAGGGGGAAGTGAAAAACTGTTTTTT. Amino acid sequence: CASSIQTGGSEKLFF.

The gene calls are TRBV7-2 and TRBJ2-7; no reliable D call. The CDR3 consists of 15 residues. The V end was cut by 0 bases, the J end by 3 bases, with 12 bases between. Per the germline V gene, CDR1 is SGHTA and CDR2 is FQGNSA. CDR3 region: CASSLAAANRYEQYF. The CDR3, as DNA: TGTGCCAGCAGCTTAGCAGCAGCAAACCGCTACGAGCAGTACTTC. The whole variable domain, filled in from reference TRBV7-2 and TRBJ2-7, reads GAGVSQSPSNKVTEKGKDVELRCDPISGHTALYWYRQSLGQGLEFLIYFQGNSAPDKSGLPSDRFSAERTGGSVSTLTIQRTQQEDSAVYLCASSLAAANRYEQYFGPGTRLTVT.

This chain uses TRBV10-2 with TRBJ2-5, with D maybe TRBD2 (5 bases). Per germline, CDR1 WSHSY and CDR2 SAAADI. The ends were cut back, 4 bases at V and 4 bases at J, with 16 bases in the middle. CDR3 length: 15 amino acids. The chain's CDR3 is CASSGRNWERETQYF. In nucleotides, the CDR3 is TGCGCCAGCAGTGGGCGGAACTGGGAGAGAGAGACCCAGTACTTC.

The V and J genes are TRBV4-2 and TRBJ2-7, with 11 positions matching TRBD1. Trimming at V came to 4 bases and at J to 6 bases, leaving 5 bases not matched to a gene. Germline V gene data show CDR1 as LGHNA and CDR2 as YNFKEQ. This CDR3 has 14 amino acids. CDR3 nucleotides: TGTGCCAGCAGCCCGGACAGGGGGCCCCTCGAGCAGTACTTC. It yields the protein CASSPDRGPLEQYF.

The chain couples TRBV7-2 to TRBJ2-7; D remains unclear. The germline CDR1 and CDR2 sequences are SGHTA and FQGNSA. CDR3 length: 14 residues. Trimming cost V 2 bases and J 3 bases, with 11 bases left between them. CDR3 in amino acids: CASSLRQVDYEQYF. The CDR3 coding sequence is TGTGCCAGCAGCTTACGGCAGGTAGACTACGAGCAGTACTTC.

This chain connects TRBV9 to TRBJ2-3, with 10 bases aligning to TRBD2. The ends lost 4 bases at V and 2 bases at J; junction bases unmatched: 25. The CDR3 spans 22 residues. The germline gives CDR1 SGDLS, CDR2 YYNGEE. CDR3 DNA sequence: TGTGCCAGCAGCCTCTCCCCCTGGACTAGCGGAGGCCTAGGGAGGAACACAGATACGCAGTATTTT. Its translation is CASSLSPWTSGGLGRNTDTQYF.

The J gene is TRBJ1-6, the V gene TRBV28; 9 nucleotides agree with TRBD1. The CDR3 totals 14 residues. Per germline, CDR1 MDHEN and CDR2 SYDVKM. The J segment lost 8 bases and the V segment lost 4 bases, leaving 3 bases of the junction unmatched. The CDR3 nucleotides read TGTGCCAGCAGTTGGGGGACAGGGTATTCACCCCTCCACTTT. As protein: CASSWGTGYSPLHF. Combining the CDR3 with reference TRBV28 and TRBJ1-6 gives the whole variable domain DVKVTQSSRYLVKRTGEKVFLECVQDMDHENMFWYRQDPGLGLRLIYFSYDVKMKEKGDIPEGYSVSREKKERFSLILESASTNQTSMYLCASSWGTGYSPLHFGNGTRLTVT.

Comments on this clone: The sample holds other DNA sequences that translate to the same CDR3. The chain links TRBV10-3 to TRBJ1-1; D is ambiguous. With 2 bases removed from V and 0 bases from J, the gap between germline ends came to 4 bases. Germline assignment: CDR1 ENHRY and CDR2 SYGVKD. This CDR3 has 13 residues. The DNA of the CDR3 is TGTGCCATCAGTGAGACAGTGAACACTGAAGCTTTCTTT. Protein sequence: CAISETVNTEAFF.

The chain employs TRBV30 and TRBJ2-5; no clear D. Germline assignment: CDR1 GTSNPN and CDR2 SVGIG (reference sequence). Trimming cost V 0 bases and J 5 bases, with 7 bases left between them. The CDR3 length is 12 residues. The CDR3 bases are TGTGCCTGGAGTGTACAAGATGAGACCCAGTACTTC. Protein product: CAWSVQDETQYF.

The V call is TRBV5-1, the J call TRBJ2-1; TRBD2 might be the D (5 bases). Trimming cost V 0 bases and J 0 bases, with 10 bases left between them. The CDR3 runs 16 residues. Germline-derived CDR1 and CDR2 are SGHRS and YFSETQ. The CDR3 sequence is CASSLDGDSSYNEQFF. The CDR3 nucleotides are TGCGCCAGCAGCTTGGACGGGGATAGCTCCTACAATGAGCAGTTCTTC.

Points on this clone: This same CDR3 is encoded by further DNA sequences in the sample. This chain connects TRBV5-4 to TRBJ2-7; D ambiguous. The CDR3 has 13 residues. Per the germline V gene, CDR1 is SGHNT and CDR2 is YYREEE (reference sequence). The V and J ends lost 2 bases and 1 base respectively, with 7 bases between them. Written as DNA, the CDR3 is TGTGCCAGCAGCTTTCCGGATTCCTACGAGCAGTACTTC. It encodes CASSFPDSYEQYF.

The chain links TRBV28 to TRBJ1-6; possible D gene TRBD1, 5 bases. The CDR3 is made up of 13 amino acids. Germline assignment: CDR1 MDHEN and CDR2 SYDVKM. CDR3 residues: CAGAGRGTSPLHF. The CDR3 DNA sequence: TGTGCTGGGGCAGGACGAGGGACTTCACCCCTCCACTTT.